This T cell receptor (beta chain) was sequenced in a study of T-cell reconstitution after alpha-beta-depleted transplantation in children. Study-wide findings and caveats: Surviving recipient T cells and intrathymic progenitors accounted for some patients' high TCRbeta diversity at day 60. Counts and diversity of T cells one year after transplant came mostly from newly produced T cells. The study reportedly traced alpha-beta T cells about two months after transplant to several hundred expanded graft clones.

For TCRbeta, the library was prepared with unique molecular identifiers. Each CDR3 protein gets one entry after TCRdb re-called the PCR reads with MiXCR. Of more than 5,000 distinct CDR3 sequences in the sample, approximately 16% are singletons; the top ten hold about 14%. This clonotype was counted many times. As yet, its antigen is unknown. CDR1 MNHNS and CDR2 SASEGT come from the germline V gene. V gave up 3 bases and J gave up 11 bases, with 19 bases separating them. The CDR3 covers 15 residues. V usage is TRBV6-1 and J usage is TRBJ1-4, with D unclear. This clonotype was sampled from a boy aged 2 to 9 with acute lymphoblastic leukemia, due to receive a stem cell transplant. Sample: PBMCs, taken before TCRalphabeta/CD19-depleted stem cell transplant. The CDR3 DNA reads as TGTGCCAGCAGTGAGCCCGGGCCCACTGGACGTAAACTGTTTTTT. It codes for CASSEPGPTGRKLFF.